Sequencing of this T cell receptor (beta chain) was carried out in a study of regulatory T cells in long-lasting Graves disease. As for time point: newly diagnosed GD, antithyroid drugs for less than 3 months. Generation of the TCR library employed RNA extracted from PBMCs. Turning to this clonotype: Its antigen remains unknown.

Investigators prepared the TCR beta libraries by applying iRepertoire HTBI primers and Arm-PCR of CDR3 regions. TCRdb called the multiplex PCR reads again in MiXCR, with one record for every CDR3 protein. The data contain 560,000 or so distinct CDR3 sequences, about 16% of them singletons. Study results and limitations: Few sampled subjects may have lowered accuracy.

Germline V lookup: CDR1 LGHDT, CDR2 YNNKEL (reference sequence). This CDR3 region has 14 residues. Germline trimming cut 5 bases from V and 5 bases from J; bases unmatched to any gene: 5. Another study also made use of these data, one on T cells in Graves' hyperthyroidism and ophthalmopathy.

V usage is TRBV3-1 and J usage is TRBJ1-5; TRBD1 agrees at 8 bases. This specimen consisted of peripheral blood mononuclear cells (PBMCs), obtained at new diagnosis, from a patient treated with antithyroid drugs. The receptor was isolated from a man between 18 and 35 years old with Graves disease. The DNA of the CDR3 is TGTGCCAGCAGCTCCCGGACAGGGCATCAGCCCCAGCATTTT. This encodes CASSSRTGHQPQHF.